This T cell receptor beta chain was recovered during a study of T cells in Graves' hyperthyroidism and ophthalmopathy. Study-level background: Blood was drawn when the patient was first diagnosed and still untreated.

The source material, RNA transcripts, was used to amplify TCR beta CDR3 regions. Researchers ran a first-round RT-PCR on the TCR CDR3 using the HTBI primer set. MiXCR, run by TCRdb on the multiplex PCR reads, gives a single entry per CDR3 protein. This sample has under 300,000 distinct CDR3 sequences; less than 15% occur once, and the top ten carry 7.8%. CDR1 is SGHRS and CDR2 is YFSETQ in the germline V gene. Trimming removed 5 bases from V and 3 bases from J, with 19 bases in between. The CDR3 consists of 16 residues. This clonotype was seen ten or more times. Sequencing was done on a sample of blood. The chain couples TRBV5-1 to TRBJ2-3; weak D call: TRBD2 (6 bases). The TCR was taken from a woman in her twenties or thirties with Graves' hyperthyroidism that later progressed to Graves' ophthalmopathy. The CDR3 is CASSLTGSGGTDTQYF. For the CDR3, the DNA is TGCGCCAGCAGTCTCACCGGGAGTGGAGGTACAGATACGCAGTATTTT.